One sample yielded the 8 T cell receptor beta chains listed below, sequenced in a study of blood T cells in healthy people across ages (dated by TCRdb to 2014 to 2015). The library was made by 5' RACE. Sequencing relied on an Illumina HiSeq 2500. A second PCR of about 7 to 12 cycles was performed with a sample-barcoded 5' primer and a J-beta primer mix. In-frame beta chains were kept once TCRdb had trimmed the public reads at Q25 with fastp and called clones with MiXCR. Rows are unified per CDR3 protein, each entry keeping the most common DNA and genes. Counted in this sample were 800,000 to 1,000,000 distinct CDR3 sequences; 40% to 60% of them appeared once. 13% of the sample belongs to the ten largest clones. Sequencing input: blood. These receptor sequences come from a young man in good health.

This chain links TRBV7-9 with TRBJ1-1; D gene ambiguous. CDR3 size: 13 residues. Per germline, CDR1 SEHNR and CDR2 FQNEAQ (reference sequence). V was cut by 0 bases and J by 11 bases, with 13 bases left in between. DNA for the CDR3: TGTGCCAGCAGCTTAGCCGGCGGACCTATGGCTTTCTTT. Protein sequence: CASSLAGGPMAFF.

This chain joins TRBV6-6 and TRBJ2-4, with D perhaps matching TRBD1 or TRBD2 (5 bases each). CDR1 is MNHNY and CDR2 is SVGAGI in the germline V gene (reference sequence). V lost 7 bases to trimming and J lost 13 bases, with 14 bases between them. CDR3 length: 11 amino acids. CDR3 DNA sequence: TGTGCCAGCACCCTCGAGGGGAAGCAGTACTTC. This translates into CASTLEGKQYF.

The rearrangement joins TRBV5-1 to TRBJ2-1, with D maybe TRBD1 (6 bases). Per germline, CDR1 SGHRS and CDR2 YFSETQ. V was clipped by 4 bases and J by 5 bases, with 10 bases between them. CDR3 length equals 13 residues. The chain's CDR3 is CASSVGDNNEQFF. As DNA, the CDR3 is TGCGCCAGCAGCGTGGGGGACAACAATGAGCAGTTCTTC.

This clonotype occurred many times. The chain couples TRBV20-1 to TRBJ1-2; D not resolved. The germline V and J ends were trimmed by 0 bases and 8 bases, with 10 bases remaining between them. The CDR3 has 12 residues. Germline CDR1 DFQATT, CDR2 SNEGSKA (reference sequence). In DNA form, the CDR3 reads TGCAGTGCTAGAGATCCACCGTACGGCTACACCTTC. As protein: CSARDPPYGYTF.

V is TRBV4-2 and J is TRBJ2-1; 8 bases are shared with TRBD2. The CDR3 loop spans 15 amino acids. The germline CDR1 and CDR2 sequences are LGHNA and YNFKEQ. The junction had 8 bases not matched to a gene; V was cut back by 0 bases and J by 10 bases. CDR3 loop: CASSQDSGGAREQFF. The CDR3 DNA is TGTGCCAGCAGCCAAGACTCCGGGGGGGCGAGGGAGCAGTTCTTC.

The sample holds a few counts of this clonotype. The CDR3 region has the DNA TGTGCCAGCACTGCGTTTCCCGGGGAGCTGTTTTTT. Translating it yields CASTAFPGELFF. The chain carries TRBV12-3 or TRBV12-4 and TRBJ2-2; D ambiguous. V lost 7 bases and J lost 6, with 9 bases in between. The CDR3 runs to 12 residues.

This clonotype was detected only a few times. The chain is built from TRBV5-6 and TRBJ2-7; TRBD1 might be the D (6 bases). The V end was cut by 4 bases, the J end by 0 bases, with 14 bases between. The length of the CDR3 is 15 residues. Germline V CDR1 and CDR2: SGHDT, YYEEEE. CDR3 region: CASSPQGSSSYEQYF. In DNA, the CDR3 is TGTGCCAGCAGCCCACAGGGTTCTAGCTCCTACGAGCAGTACTTC.

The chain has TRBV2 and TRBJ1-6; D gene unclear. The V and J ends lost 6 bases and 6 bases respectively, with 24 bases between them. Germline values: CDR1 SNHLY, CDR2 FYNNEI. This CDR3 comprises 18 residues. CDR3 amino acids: CASRLTPDGVWSNSPLHF. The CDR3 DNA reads TGTGCCAGCAGGCTGACCCCGGACGGGGTTTGGAGTAATTCACCCCTCCACTTT.